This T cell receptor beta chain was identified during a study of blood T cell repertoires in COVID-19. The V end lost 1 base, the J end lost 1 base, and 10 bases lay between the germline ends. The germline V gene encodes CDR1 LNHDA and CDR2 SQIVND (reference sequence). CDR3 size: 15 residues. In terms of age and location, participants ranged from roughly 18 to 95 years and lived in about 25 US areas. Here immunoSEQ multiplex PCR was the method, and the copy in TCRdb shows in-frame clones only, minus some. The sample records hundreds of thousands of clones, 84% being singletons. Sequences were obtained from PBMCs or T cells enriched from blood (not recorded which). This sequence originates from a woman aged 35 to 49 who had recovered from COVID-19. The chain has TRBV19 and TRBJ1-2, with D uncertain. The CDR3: CASSIVGEFNYGYTF. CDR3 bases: TGTGCCAGTAGTATAGTGGGCGAATTTAACTATGGCTACACCTTC.